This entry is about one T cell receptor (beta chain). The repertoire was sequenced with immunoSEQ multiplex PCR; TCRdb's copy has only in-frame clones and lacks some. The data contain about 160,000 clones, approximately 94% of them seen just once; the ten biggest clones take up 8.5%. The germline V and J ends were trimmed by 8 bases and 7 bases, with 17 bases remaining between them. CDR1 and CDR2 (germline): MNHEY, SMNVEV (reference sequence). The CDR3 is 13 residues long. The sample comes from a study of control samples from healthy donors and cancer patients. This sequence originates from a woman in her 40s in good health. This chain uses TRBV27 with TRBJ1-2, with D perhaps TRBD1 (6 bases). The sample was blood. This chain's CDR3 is CASGTGNTPGYTF. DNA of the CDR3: TGTGCCAGCGGAACAGGGAATACCCCTGGCTACACCTTC.